These 30 T cell receptor beta chains were all obtained from the same sample, sequenced in a study of CD8+ T cells in alopecia areata. Treatment described: oral pan-JAK inhibitor, 5-10 mg twice daily. It was cDNA, reverse transcribed from extracted RNA, that served as the sequencing template. Measured with immunoSEQ multiplex PCR; TCRdb has only the in-frame clones, and not every one. This repertoire shows around 200,000 clones, over 60% found once; its top ten account for roughly 4.2%. The starting material was CD4+ T cells sorted from blood, obtained at week 4, from a patient treated with tofacitinib. Source of these receptors: a human donor with alopecia areata.

V usage is TRBV27 and J usage is TRBJ2-2; possible D gene TRBD1, 6 bases. Looked up from germline, CDR1 is MNHEY and CDR2 is SMNVEV (reference sequence). Trimming pared 6 bases from V and 6 bases from J, leaving 14 bases between. The CDR3 has 14 residues. This chain's CDR3 is CASRGQPRAGELFF. CDR3 in DNA: TGTGCCAGCAGAGGACAGCCACGGGCCGGGGAGCTGTTTTTT.

The chain couples TRBV10-3 to TRBJ2-7; D tentatively reads TRBD1 or TRBD2 (5 bases each). Trimming cost V 2 bases and J 8 bases, with 19 bases left between them. From germline, CDR1 is ENHRY and CDR2 SYGVKD. This CDR3 comprises 15 residues. The CDR3: CAISETGTKGLKQYF. CDR3 coding DNA: TGTGCCATCAGTGAGACCGGGACGAAGGGGTTGAAGCAGTACTTC.

The chain employs TRBV25-1 and TRBJ2-1; TRBD1 is a possible D gene (6 bases). V lost 3 bases, J lost 8 bases, and 20 bases lay in between. The CDR3 is made up of 16 amino acids. The V gene's germline CDR1 is MGHDK and CDR2 SYGVNS. In DNA form, the CDR3 reads TGTGCCAGCAGTGATATGGGGACATCCTCTATGTATGAGCAGTTCTTC. Protein: CASSDMGTSSMYEQFF.

The genes are TRBV5-4 and TRBJ2-7; possible D gene TRBD2, 5 bases. Trimming took off 5 bases at V and 5 bases at J, with 11 bases between the two ends. Germline loops: CDR1 SGHNT, CDR2 YYREEE (reference sequence). The CDR3 length is 12 residues. CDR3 protein: CASSQPGDEQYF. For the CDR3, the DNA is TGTGCCAGCAGTCAACCCGGGGACGAGCAGTACTTC.

The chain combines TRBV4-1 with TRBJ1-1, with TRBD1 as a possible D gene (6 bases). The germline gives CDR1 MGHRA, CDR2 YSYEKL. CDR3 length equals 17 residues. V lost 1 base, J lost 4 bases, and 19 bases lay in between. The CDR3 bases are TGCGCCAGCAGCCAAGCCGGGGCCTTAACAGGGATCACTGAAGCTTTCTTT. Encoded protein: CASSQAGALTGITEAFF.

J is TRBJ2-3 and V is TRBV25-1; TRBD1 or TRBD2 may be the D gene (6 bases each). This CDR3 is 15 amino acids long. CDR1 and CDR2 (germline): MGHDK, SYGVNS. Trimming left V 5 bases short and J 1 base short, with 13 bases between. In nucleotides, the CDR3 is TGTGCCAGCAGTCCGCCGGGGGCGGGCACAGATACGCAGTATTTT. Translation gives CASSPPGAGTDTQYF.

This chain connects TRBV30 to TRBJ2-4, with 7 bases identical to TRBD1. J was trimmed by 4 bases and V by 8 bases; bases with no gene match: 8. Germline CDR1 GTSNPN, CDR2 SVGIG (reference sequence). This CDR3 spans 13 amino acids. The CDR3 spells CAHNHRGKNIQYF. CDR3 DNA sequence: TGTGCCCACAACCACAGGGGAAAAAACATTCAGTACTTC.

CDR3 in amino acids: CSVAHRTGGTGELFF. The CDR3 DNA is TGCAGCGTTGCACATAGGACAGGGGGTACCGGGGAGCTGTTTTTT. This chain connects TRBV29-1 to TRBJ2-2; 10 bases line up with TRBD1. The CDR3 sequence is 15 residues long. Germline CDR1 and CDR2: SQVTM and ANQGSEA. Trimming cost V 4 bases and J 5 bases; bases outside gene matches: 7.

The chain carries TRBV30 and TRBJ2-5; the match to TRBD2 covers 8 bases. The V gene end was trimmed by 8 bases and the J gene end by 3 bases; junction bases not matched to a gene: 8. CDR1 GTSNPN and CDR2 SVGIG come from the germline V gene (reference sequence). The CDR3 spans 13 residues. The CDR3 protein is CALSGGPKETQYF. The CDR3 DNA reads as TGTGCCCTGAGCGGGGGACCTAAAGAGACCCAGTACTTC.

This chain connects TRBV2 to TRBJ1-2, with 7 bases matching TRBD1. The CDR3 extends over 13 amino acids. J was trimmed by 6 bases and V by 5 bases; bases with no gene match: 6. CDR1 and CDR2 (germline): SNHLY, FYNNEI. Here the CDR3 DNA reads TGTGCCAGCAGTCCACAGGGGATGGATGGCTACACCTTC. Translated, it gives CASSPQGMDGYTF.

This chain links TRBV5-1 with TRBJ2-4; D is uncertain. Germline V gene data show CDR1 as SGHRS and CDR2 as YFSETQ. Trimming took off 0 bases at V and 9 bases at J, with 10 bases between the two ends. The CDR3 is 13 residues long. The CDR3 DNA is TGCGCCAGCAGCTTGGTAGGGAAGGGCATTCAGTACTTC. Translation: CASSLVGKGIQYF. Together with reference TRBV5-1 and TRBJ2-4, the CDR3 gives the full variable domain: KAGVTQTPRYLIKTRGQQVTLSCSPISGHRSVSWYQQTPGQGLQFLFEYFSETQRNKGNFPGRFSGRQFSNSRSEMNVSTLELGDSALYLCASSLVGKGIQYFGAGTRLSVL.

The V and J genes are TRBV2 and TRBJ1-3; no firm D call. The CDR3 extends over 14 amino acids. CDR1 and CDR2 (germline): SNHLY, FYNNEI. V lost 4 bases and J 9 bases, leaving 16 bases between the germline ends. The CDR3 loop reads CASSAPENGFTIYF. The CDR3 DNA is TGTGCCAGCAGTGCCCCCGAGAACGGGTTCACCATATATTTT.

This clone was detected only once. The chain carries TRBV27 and TRBJ1-6, with D tentatively TRBD1 (5 bases). V lost 5 bases and J 14 bases, leaving 13 bases between the germline ends. CDR3 size: 12 residues. Germline CDR1 reads MNHEY; CDR2 reads SMNVEV (reference sequence). The CDR3 DNA reads TGTGCCAGCAGTCCGACAGAAGGCTCCCTCCACTTT. It encodes CASSPTEGSLHF.

This clone was recorded a few times. The gene calls are TRBV29-1 and TRBJ1-1, with D possibly being TRBD1 (5 bases). CDR3 length: 13 amino acids. Between the trimmed V and J ends, which lost 8 bases and 3 bases, there was a span of 16 bases. Germline CDR1 and CDR2: SQVTM and ANQGSEA. CDR3 DNA: TGCAGCTCAACCAGGGAGTCCTACACTGAAGCTTTCTTT. This sequence encodes CSSTRESYTEAFF.

V gene TRBV7-2 combines with J gene TRBJ1-2, with 12 bases matching TRBD1. The length of the CDR3 is 15 residues. J gave up 7 bases and V 4 bases, and 7 bases lay outside the gene matches. Looked up from germline, CDR1 is SGHTA and CDR2 is FQGNSA. The CDR3 region has the DNA TGTGCCAGCAGCTCTCCCCGGGACAGGGGGCTTGGCTACACCTTC. The encoded protein is CASSSPRDRGLGYTF.

The CDR3 DNA is TGTGCCAGCAGTGTGGGGACAGGGGGCACTAGCAATCAGCCCCAGCATTTT. Its translation is CASSVGTGGTSNQPQHF. This rearrangement joins TRBV6-1 to TRBJ1-5; 12 bases fit TRBD1. CDR1 MNHNS and CDR2 SASEGT come from the germline V gene. J was trimmed by 0 bases and V by 4 bases; bases with no gene match: 4. This CDR3 spans 17 amino acids.

The chain couples TRBV6-5 to TRBJ2-7; a weak D match, TRBD1 (6 bases). Germline CDR1 is MNHEY and CDR2 is SVGAGI. V gave up 6 bases and J gave up 5 bases, with 17 bases separating them. The CDR3 consists of 14 residues. The CDR3 coding sequence is TGTGCCAGCAGCCCGCGGCCCTCAGGGGACGAGCAGTACTTC. Protein sequence: CASSPRPSGDEQYF.

V usage is TRBV6-5 and J usage is TRBJ2-5; TRBD1 aligns across 10 bases. J gave up 5 bases and V 6 bases, and 9 bases lay outside the gene matches. Germline V lookup: CDR1 MNHEY, CDR2 SVGAGI. The length of the CDR3 is 15 residues. The CDR3 sequence is CASSPGGQGGETQYF. The CDR3 DNA reads as TGTGCCAGCAGCCCCGGAGGACAGGGGGGGGAGACCCAGTACTTC.

The chain combines TRBV2 with TRBJ2-7; no definite D call. V was clipped by 6 bases and J by 9 bases, with 15 bases between them. The CDR3 spans 12 residues. Germline V gene sequence: CDR1 SNHLY, CDR2 FYNNEI. CDR3 nucleotides: TGTGCCAGCAGGGCCGACATACTCGTGCAGTACTTC. The encoded protein is CASRADILVQYF. The whole variable domain, filled in from reference TRBV2 and TRBJ2-7, reads EPEVTQTPSHQVTQMGQEVILRCVPISNHLYFYWYRQILGQKVEFLVSFYNNEISEKSEIFDDQFSVERPDGSNFTLKIRSTKLEDSAMYFCASRADILVQYFGPGTRLTVT.

The chain is built from TRBV25-1 and TRBJ1-4; D is perhaps TRBD1 (6 bases). The V gene's germline CDR1 is MGHDK and CDR2 SYGVNS. The CDR3 is 15 residues long. Trimming left V 4 bases short and J 5 bases short, with 14 bases between. This chain's CDR3 is CASSALRGGNEKLFF. The CDR3 region has the DNA TGTGCCAGCAGTGCTCTCAGGGGAGGGAATGAAAAACTGTTTTTT.

This rearrangement joins TRBV18 to TRBJ1-6; D is undetermined. The CDR3 length is 16 residues. The V end lost 3 bases, the J end lost 7 bases, and 16 bases lay between the germline ends. Germline loops: CDR1 KGHSH, CDR2 LQKENI. The CDR3 reads CASSPASRSGNSPLHF. CDR3 coding DNA: TGTGCCAGCTCACCGGCCTCTCGCTCCGGGAATTCACCCCTCCACTTT. The whole variable domain, filled in from reference TRBV18 and TRBJ1-6, reads NAGVMQNPRHLVRRRGQEARLRCSPMKGHSHVYWYRQLPEEGLKFMVYLQKENIIDESGMPKERFSAEFPKEGPSILRIQQVVRGDSAAYFCASSPASRSGNSPLHFGNGTRLTVT.

The table lists this clone with a few counts. The chain couples TRBV6-5 to TRBJ1-1, with 7 bases fitting TRBD1. This CDR3 comprises 14 residues. Germline CDR1 reads MNHEY; CDR2 reads SVGAGI. V gave up 5 bases and J gave up 0 bases; unmatched junction bases: 3. CDR3 loop: CASSDRDMNTEAFF. The CDR3 DNA follows: TGTGCCAGCAGTGACAGGGACATGAACACTGAAGCTTTCTTT.

This clone was counted a few times. V is TRBV19 and J is TRBJ1-5, with D uncertain. V dropped 9 bases and J dropped 0 bases, with 9 bases sitting between them. Germline CDR1 LNHDA, CDR2 SQIVND (reference sequence). This CDR3 has 13 residues. The CDR3 DNA sequence: TGTGCCAGCGACCCCGGTAGCAATCAGCCCCAGCATTTT. Translated, it gives CASDPGSNQPQHF.

CDR3 in amino acids: CASSAAGTGNQPQHF. CDR3 bases: TGTGCCAGCAGCGCCGCCGGGACCGGGAATCAGCCCCAGCATTTT. The gene calls are TRBV5-6 and TRBJ1-5; tentatively, D is TRBD1 (5 bases). The germline CDR1 and CDR2 sequences are SGHDT and YYEEEE. The CDR3 has 15 amino acids. With 4 bases removed from V and 4 bases from J, the gap between germline ends came to 15 bases.

V and J are TRBV29-1 and TRBJ1-1; 7 bases match TRBD1. This CDR3 comprises 13 residues. The germline V gene has CDR1 SQVTM and CDR2 ANQGSEA. J lost 2 bases, V lost 7 bases, and 7 bases had no gene match. The CDR3 protein is CSGSGQLNTEAFF. CDR3 DNA sequence: TGCAGCGGCTCGGGACAGTTAAACACTGAAGCTTTCTTT.

This sequence joins TRBV25-1 and TRBJ2-1, with D maybe TRBD1 (6 bases). The germline V and J ends were trimmed by 4 bases and 1 base, with 11 bases remaining between them. CDR1 is MGHDK, CDR2 SYGVNS, per germline. The CDR3 is 15 residues long. CDR3 residues: CASSVRGLSYNEQFF. For the CDR3, the DNA is TGTGCCAGCAGTGTCAGGGGATTGTCCTACAATGAGCAGTTCTTC.

V usage is TRBV15 and J usage is TRBJ2-5, with D hard to call. The CDR3 spans 15 residues. The germline V gene has CDR1 LNHNV and CDR2 YYDKDF (reference sequence). Trimming pared 2 bases from V and 3 bases from J, leaving 13 bases between. For the CDR3, the DNA is TGTGCCACCAGCAGACTCGGACCGGTCAAAGAGACCCAGTACTTC. Its translation: CATSRLGPVKETQYF.

This clone has a handful of counts. The chain links TRBV9 to TRBJ2-7, with 7 bases lining up with TRBD2. The CDR3 covers 15 residues. CDR1 is SGDLS, CDR2 YYNGEE, per germline. V was clipped by 4 bases and J by 5 bases; unmatched bases: 12. Here the CDR3 DNA reads TGTGCCAGCAGCCCATCAACGTCGGGGGGTAACGAGCAGTACTTC. Its translation is CASSPSTSGGNEQYF.

The V call is TRBV7-9, the J call TRBJ2-5; D unresolved. Per germline, CDR1 SEHNR and CDR2 FQNEAQ (reference sequence). V lost 0 bases and J lost 7, with 6 bases in between. The CDR3 extends over 12 amino acids. The CDR3, as DNA: TGTGCCAGCAGCTTAGCGCGTGGGACCCAGTACTTC. It is translated as CASSLARGTQYF.

The J gene is TRBJ1-1, the V gene TRBV4-3, with D unclear. CDR3 size: 15 residues. V dropped 0 bases and J dropped 5 bases, with 13 bases sitting between them. CDR1 LGHNA and CDR2 YSLEER come from the germline V gene. DNA for the CDR3: TGCGCCAGCAGCCAAGATTTCCCCCGGTTAACTGAAGCTTTCTTT. It encodes CASSQDFPRLTEAFF.